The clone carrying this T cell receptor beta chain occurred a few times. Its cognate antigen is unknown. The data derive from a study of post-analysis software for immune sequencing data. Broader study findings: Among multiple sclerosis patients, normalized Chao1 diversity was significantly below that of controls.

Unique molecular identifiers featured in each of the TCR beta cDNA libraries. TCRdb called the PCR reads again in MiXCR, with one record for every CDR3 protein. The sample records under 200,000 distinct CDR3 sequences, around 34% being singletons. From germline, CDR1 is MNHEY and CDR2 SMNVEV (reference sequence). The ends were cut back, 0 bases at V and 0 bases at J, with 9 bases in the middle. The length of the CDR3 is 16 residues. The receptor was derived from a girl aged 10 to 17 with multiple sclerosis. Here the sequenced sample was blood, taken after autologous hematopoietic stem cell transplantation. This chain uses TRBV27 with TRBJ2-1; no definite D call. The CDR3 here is CASSLSFTNSYNEQFF. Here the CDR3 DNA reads TGTGCCAGCAGTTTATCTTTCACTAACTCCTACAATGAGCAGTTCTTC.